This T cell receptor beta chain was sequenced in a study of blood T cell repertoires in COVID-19. In regard to this clone: Other DNA sequences in this sample translate to the same CDR3.

V was clipped by 0 bases and J by 5 bases, with 7 bases between them. The CDR3 consists of 12 residues. Germline lookup yields CDR1 GTSNPN and CDR2 SVGIG (reference sequence). Only in-frame clones appear in the TCRdb table, and some are missing; sequencing was by immunoSEQ multiplex PCR. The sample has 250,000 to 350,000 clones; 90% are singletons. The chain carries TRBV30 and TRBJ1-1; possibly TRBD1 for D (5 bases). The receptor was derived from a woman aged 25 to 39 with COVID-19, enrolled during active disease. Sequences were obtained from peripheral blood. CDR3 sequence (DNA): TGTGCCTGGAGTGTGGGGGGGACTGAAGCTTTCTTT. The encoded protein is CAWSVGGTEAFF. The entire variable domain, with the rest obtained from reference TRBV30 and TRBJ1-1, is as follows: SQTIHQWPATLVQPVGSPLSLECTVEGTSNPNLYWYRQAAGRGLQLLFYSVGIGQISSEVPQNLSASRPQDRQFILSSKKLLLSDSGFYLCAWSVGGTEAFFGQGTRLTVV.